The 19 T cell receptor beta chains presented below share a single source sample, sequenced in a study of blood T cell repertoires in COVID-19. TCRdb's table, derived via immunoSEQ multiplex PCR, lists solely in-frame clones and lacks some. The data contain around 210,000 clones, approximately 87% of them seen just once; the ten biggest clones take up about 0.72%. The sequenced sample consisted of peripheral blood. These receptors were collected from a woman aged 70 to 79 with acute or convalescent COVID-19.

The chain has TRBV28 and TRBJ1-2; D gene uncertain. V lost 4 bases to trimming and J lost 2 bases, with 14 bases between them. This CDR3 contains 15 residues. Looked up from germline, CDR1 is MDHEN and CDR2 is SYDVKM. Here the CDR3 DNA reads TGTGCCAGCAGTTACCCCGCCGGTACCAACTATGGCTACACCTTC. This translates into CASSYPAGTNYGYTF.

V and J are TRBV7-9 and TRBJ1-2; 7 bases fit TRBD1. Germline V gene data show CDR1 as SEHNR and CDR2 as FQNEAQ (reference sequence). The CDR3 length is 16 residues. Trimming took 5 bases from V and 11 from J; bases not matched to a gene: 20. CDR3 sequence (DNA): TGTGCCAGCAGCCAATACGCACTGGGACAGACCCTTCGGTACACCTTC. This codes for CASSQYALGQTLRYTF. Together with reference TRBV7-9 and TRBJ1-2, the CDR3 gives the full variable domain: DTGVSQNPRHKITKRGQNVTFRCDPISEHNRLYWYRQTLGQGPEFLTYFQNEAQLEKSRLLSDRFSAERPKGSFSTLEIQRTEQGDSAMYLCASSQYALGQTLRYTFGSGTRLTVV.

The J gene is TRBJ1-6, the V gene TRBV5-1; 7 bases match TRBD1. V was pared by 0 bases and J by 5 bases, with 8 bases of the junction left unmatched. This CDR3 region has 17 residues. CDR1 and CDR2 (germline): SGHRS, YFSETQ. The chain's CDR3 is CASSLDQQGMDNSPLHF. In nucleotides, the CDR3 is TGCGCCAGCAGCTTGGACCAACAGGGGATGGATAATTCACCCCTCCACTTT.

This clone has just a few counts. V gene TRBV10-1 combines with J gene TRBJ1-3, with D unresolved. Germline CDR1 reads WNHNN; CDR2 reads SYGVQD (reference sequence). The V gene lost 6 bases and the J gene lost 2 bases, with 8 bases spanning the gap. The CDR3 has 13 residues. The CDR3 reads CASSRRTGNTIYF. CDR3 coding DNA: TGCGCCAGCAGCAGGAGGACTGGAAACACCATATATTTT.

V and J are TRBV12-5 and TRBJ2-3; TRBD1 matches 7 bases. Germline CDR1 and CDR2: LGHNT and FRNRAP. The CDR3 is 15 residues long. V was pared by 1 base and J by 3 bases, with 4 bases of the junction left unmatched. CDR3 sequence reads: CASGLGQGGTDTQYF. CDR3 sequence (DNA): TGTGCTAGTGGTTTGGGACAGGGTGGGACAGATACGCAGTATTTT.

This chain links TRBV11-2 with TRBJ2-5; D is undetermined. V was cut by 5 bases and J by 2 bases, with 3 bases left in between. The germline gives CDR1 SGHAT, CDR2 FQNNGV. The CDR3 runs to 11 residues. This CDR3 reads CASSQQETQYF. As DNA, the CDR3 is TGTGCCAGCAGCCAACAAGAGACCCAGTACTTC.

This chain's CDR3 is CASSLGDRREKLFF. For the CDR3, the DNA is TGTGCCAGCAGCTTGGGAGACAGGCGAGAAAAACTGTTTTTT. The rearrangement uses TRBV7-9 and TRBJ1-4, with D possibly TRBD1 on 6 matching bases. Trimming took off 3 bases at V and 8 bases at J, with 13 bases between the two ends. CDR3 length: 14 amino acids. The germline V gene has CDR1 SEHNR and CDR2 FQNEAQ (reference sequence).

The genes are TRBV6-5 and TRBJ1-3, with 7 bases lining up with TRBD1. This CDR3 has 14 amino acids. J lost 3 bases, V lost 6 bases, and 5 bases had no gene match. Germline V lookup: CDR1 MNHEY, CDR2 SVGAGI. CDR3 region: CASSATGSGNTIYF. CDR3 bases: TGTGCCAGCAGCGCGACAGGGAGTGGAAACACCATATATTTT.

The CDR3 DNA reads TGTGCCAGCATTGGACAAGGCAATCAGCCCCAGCATTTT. Its protein is CASIGQGNQPQHF. The genes are TRBV28 and TRBJ1-5, with a tentative D call TRBD1 (5 bases). Germline V gene sequence: CDR1 MDHEN, CDR2 SYDVKM. Trimming pared 7 bases from V and 2 bases from J, leaving 9 bases between. This CDR3 is 13 amino acids long. The entire variable domain, with the rest obtained from reference TRBV28 and TRBJ1-5, is as follows: DVKVTQSSRYLVKRTGEKVFLECVQDMDHENMFWYRQDPGLGLRLIYFSYDVKMKEKGDIPEGYSVSREKKERFSLILESASTNQTSMYLCASIGQGNQPQHFGDGTRLSIL.

The chain carries TRBV7-3 and TRBJ2-5; 9 nucleotides match TRBD2. V lost 2 bases, J lost 2 bases, and 18 bases stayed unmatched. Germline V gene lookup returns CDR1 SGHTA and CDR2 FQGTGA. CDR3 length: 20 amino acids. The DNA for the CDR3 is TGTGCCAGCAGCTTACGAGGGTGGACCGGCGCGGGAGGGTTTCAAGAGACCCAGTACTTC. This gives the protein CASSLRGWTGAGGFQETQYF.

The chain links TRBV9 to TRBJ2-2; TRBD2 might be the D (5 bases). The germline CDR1 and CDR2 sequences are SGDLS and YYNGEE. The CDR3 is 15 amino acids. V lost 0 bases, J lost 6 bases, and 12 bases lay in between. CDR3 coding DNA: TGTGCCAGCAGCGTAGAAGGAGTGGGAGCCGGGGAGCTGTTTTTT. This gives the protein CASSVEGVGAGELFF. Variable domain in full (rest from reference TRBV9 and TRBJ2-2): DSGVTQTPKHLITATGQRVTLRCSPRSGDLSVYWYQQSLDQGLQFLIQYYNGEERAKGNILERFSAQQFPDLHSELNLSSLELGDSALYFCASSVEGVGAGELFFGEGSRLTVL.

The CDR3 coding sequence is TGTGCCAGCAGCTTTCCAGGGGGCATGTATGGCTACACCTTC. It codes for CASSFPGGMYGYTF. V and J are TRBV5-6 and TRBJ1-2; TRBD1 aligns across 8 bases. CDR1 is SGHDT and CDR2 is YYEEEE in the germline V gene. The CDR3 is made up of 14 amino acids. The V and J ends lost 2 bases and 5 bases, in that order; junction bases with no gene match: 5.

This rearrangement joins TRBV5-1 to TRBJ2-1, with 8 positions matching TRBD2. The CDR3 runs to 15 residues. V gave up 7 bases and J gave up 6 bases; unmatched junction bases: 12. CDR1 and CDR2 (germline): SGHRS, YFSETQ. CDR3: CASGSSGLELNEQFF. The DNA for the CDR3 is TGCGCCAGCGGCTCCTCGGGACTAGAGCTCAATGAGCAGTTCTTC.

The rearrangement joins TRBV28 to TRBJ2-7; D may be TRBD1 (6 bases). In germline, CDR1 is MDHEN, CDR2 SYDVKM. V was shortened by 9 bases and J by 0 bases, with 15 bases between the two germline ends. This CDR3 comprises 14 residues. The CDR3 sequence is CASSGHGSSYEQYF. Here the CDR3 DNA reads TGTGCCAGTTCGGGACATGGGAGCTCCTACGAGCAGTACTTC.

The chain recombines TRBV5-1 with TRBJ1-5; 7 bases align to TRBD1. The CDR3 consists of 15 residues. The germline V gene encodes CDR1 SGHRS and CDR2 YFSETQ. J lost 0 bases, V lost 5 bases, and 5 bases had no gene match. CDR3 nucleotides: TGCGCCAGCAGGTATACAGGGGATAGCAATCAGCCCCAGCATTTT. It is translated as CASRYTGDSNQPQHF.

The chain combines TRBV2 with TRBJ2-5; 7 bases fit TRBD1. The V segment lost 7 bases and the J segment 5 bases; nucleotides outside the gene matches: 7. The CDR3 length is 13 residues. The germline CDR1 and CDR2 sequences are SNHLY and FYNNEI. This CDR3 reads CASIRQGRETQYF. CDR3 DNA: TGTGCCAGCATCCGACAGGGCCGGGAGACCCAGTACTTC.

This chain links TRBV11-3 with TRBJ1-2, with a weak D call TRBD1 (5 bases). Germline V gives CDR1 SGHNT, CDR2 YENEEA. The CDR3 sequence is 13 residues long. Trimming took off 2 bases at V and 8 bases at J, with 12 bases between the two ends. CDR3 sequence (DNA): TGTGCCAGCAGCTTATCGACATGGGGCGGCTACACCTTC. It codes for CASSLSTWGGYTF.

This clone was seen a single time. The V and J genes are TRBV7-6 and TRBJ2-1; tentative D call: TRBD2 (5 bases). The V end lost 2 bases, the J end lost 0 bases, and 11 bases lay between the germline ends. The CDR3 spans 16 residues. CDR1 SGHVS and CDR2 FNYEAQ come from the germline V gene. CDR3 amino acids: CASSLQTGSSYNEQFF. CDR3 in DNA: TGTGCCAGCAGCTTACAGACGGGAAGCTCCTACAATGAGCAGTTCTTC. The whole variable domain, remainder taken from reference TRBV7-6 and TRBJ2-1, is GAGVSQSPRYKVTKRGQDVALRCDPISGHVSLYWYRQALGQGPEFLTYFNYEAQQDKSGLPNDRFSAERPEGSISTLTIQRTEQRDSAMYRCASSLQTGSSYNEQFFGPGTRLTVL.

V is TRBV5-1 and J is TRBJ2-3; D might be TRBD2 (5 bases). The V gene's germline CDR1 is SGHRS and CDR2 YFSETQ. V lost 4 bases and J lost 4, with 16 bases in between. This CDR3 has 15 residues. CDR3 residues: CASSPLLGQADTQYF. CDR3 bases: TGCGCCAGCAGCCCTCTACTAGGGCAGGCAGATACGCAGTATTTT.